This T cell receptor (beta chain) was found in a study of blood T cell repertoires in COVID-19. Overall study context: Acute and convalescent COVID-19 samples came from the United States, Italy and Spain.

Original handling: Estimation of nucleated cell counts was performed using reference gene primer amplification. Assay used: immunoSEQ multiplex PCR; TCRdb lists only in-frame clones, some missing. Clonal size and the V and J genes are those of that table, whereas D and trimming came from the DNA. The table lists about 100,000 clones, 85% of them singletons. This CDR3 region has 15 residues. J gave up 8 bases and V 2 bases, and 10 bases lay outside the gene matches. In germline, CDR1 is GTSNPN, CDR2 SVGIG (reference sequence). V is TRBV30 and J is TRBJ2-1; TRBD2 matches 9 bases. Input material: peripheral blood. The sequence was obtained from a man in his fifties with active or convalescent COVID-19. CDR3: CAWSPPGLAWDEQFF. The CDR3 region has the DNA TGTGCCTGGAGTCCACCGGGACTAGCTTGGGATGAGCAGTTCTTC.